The 8 T cell receptor beta chains reported below all come from one sample, sequenced in a study of regulatory T cells in long-lasting Graves disease (dated by TCRdb to the early 2020s). Receptor amplification or capture employed multiplex PCR. The sample was run on an Illumina HiSeq 4000. iRepertoire HTBI primers and Arm-PCR amplification of CDR3 regions were used to construct TCR beta libraries. TCRdb reran the public reads through fastp at Q25 and MiXCR, keeping productive beta chains. Merged by CDR3 protein, the rows form single entries marked with the most common genes and DNA. In all, the sample holds 430,000 or so distinct CDR3 sequences, and under 25% of those were seen once. The top ten clones comprise roughly an eighth of the sample. Reading the label with the study, this specimen's time point is: persistent/refractory GD, antithyroid drugs over 5 years with positive TRAb. RNA was extracted from PBMCs in TRIzol for both TCR sequencing and RNA sequencing.

Here the sequenced sample was peripheral blood mononuclear cells (PBMCs), taken when the disease was refractory, from a patient treated with antithyroid drugs. Receptors originate from a female donor with Graves disease.

This clonotype has more than one count but fewer than ten. The chain's CDR3 is CASSGLDRDNSPLHF. The CDR3 nucleotides are TGTGCCAGCAGCGGACTGGACAGGGACAATTCACCCCTCCACTTT. The V and J genes are TRBV5-6 and TRBJ1-6; 8 bases map to TRBD1. V shed 4 bases, J shed 7 bases, and the junction held 7 bases outside the gene matches. Germline loops: CDR1 SGHDT, CDR2 YYEEEE. CDR3 length: 15 amino acids.

This clonotype was picked up many times. The chain joins TRBV2 to TRBJ2-7; D is possibly TRBD1 (6 bases). This CDR3 region has 13 residues. Germline CDR1 and CDR2: SNHLY and FYNNEI. Trimming shortened V by 6 bases and J by 3 bases, and 12 bases separated the two germline ends. The CDR3 region is CASSGDRNYEQYF. CDR3 sequence (DNA): TGTGCCAGCAGCGGAGACAGGAACTACGAGCAGTACTTC. The full variable domain, completed using reference TRBV2 and TRBJ2-7, is EPEVTQTPSHQVTQMGQEVILRCVPISNHLYFYWYRQILGQKVEFLVSFYNNEISEKSEIFDDQFSVERPDGSNFTLKIRSTKLEDSAMYFCASSGDRNYEQYFGPGTRLTVT.

The chain couples TRBV3-1 to TRBJ2-3; 8 bases are shared with TRBD2. The CDR3 is 15 residues long. Germline assignment: CDR1 LGHDT and CDR2 YNNKEL (reference sequence). V dropped 1 base and J dropped 3; count of bases not matched to a gene: 3. CDR3 coding DNA: TGTGCCAGCAGCCAAGCTGCGGGAGGTACAGATACGCAGTATTTT. Protein: CASSQAAGGTDTQYF.

This chain links TRBV6-1 with TRBJ2-4, with TRBD2 matching over 7 bases. CDR1 MNHNS and CDR2 SASEGT come from the germline V gene. Trimming removed 6 bases from V and 0 bases from J; junction bases left unmatched: 14. The CDR3 is 18 residues long. CDR3 sequence reads: CASSQPLGLRIAKNIQYF. CDR3 sequence (DNA): TGTGCCAGCAGCCAACCCCTGGGACTAAGGATAGCCAAAAACATTCAGTACTTC.

The chain is built from TRBV5-4 and TRBJ2-4; TRBD1 matches at 7 bases. CDR3 length: 14 residues. The V segment lost 0 bases and the J segment 7 bases; nucleotides outside the gene matches: 4. Germline V gives CDR1 SGHNT, CDR2 YYREEE (reference sequence). The DNA for the CDR3 is TGTGCCAGCAGCTTGGCTACAGGGGCGAACATTCAGTACTTC. Translation gives CASSLATGANIQYF.

This clonotype was detected a few times. The rearrangement uses TRBV19 and TRBJ2-2; perhaps TRBD2 as D (5 bases). Germline CDR1 reads LNHDA; CDR2 reads SQIVND (reference sequence). This CDR3 is built from 14 residues. Trimming took off 6 bases at V and 4 bases at J, with 12 bases between the two ends. The DNA for the CDR3 is TGTGCCAGTAGCCGGGCCGGGGTCACCGGGGAGCTGTTTTTT. It is translated as CASSRAGVTGELFF. The variable domain in full, completed from reference TRBV19 and TRBJ2-2, reads DGGITQSPKYLFRKEGQNVTLSCEQNLNHDAMYWYRQDPGQGLRLIYYSQIVNDFQKGDIAEGYSVSREKKESFPLTVTSAQKNPTAFYLCASSRAGVTGELFFGEGSRLTVL.

The chain employs TRBV7-9 and TRBJ2-7; TRBD2 matches at 15 bases. The CDR3 is 15 amino acids. Per the germline V gene, CDR1 is SEHNR and CDR2 is FQNEAQ (reference sequence). The ends lost 5 bases at V and 7 bases at J; junction bases unmatched: 6. This chain's CDR3 is CASSRTGLAGGEQYF. CDR3 bases: TGTGCCAGCAGCCGAACGGGACTAGCGGGAGGTGAGCAGTACTTC.

This clonotype was observed a few times. The chain uses TRBV28 and TRBJ2-5, with 8 positions matching TRBD2. The germline gives CDR1 MDHEN, CDR2 SYDVKM. CDR3 length: 19 residues. With 5 bases clipped from V and 5 bases from J, the junction kept 22 bases outside the gene matches. CDR3 sequence (DNA): TGTGCCAGCAGTCCCTCCTTTTATCGCCCTAGCGGGTTCGAGGAGACCCAGTACTTC. As protein: CASSPSFYRPSGFEETQYF.